Each of the 3 T cell receptor beta chains below was sequenced from the same sample in a study of T cell responses to AZD1222 COVID-19 vaccine. Repertoires were generated with immunoSEQ multiplex PCR, while TCRdb's copy carries only in-frame clones and drops some. The table has 80,000 or so clones, approximately 90% seen once; the top ten hold approximately 1.5%. The starting material was peripheral blood, obtained on day 0 of AZD1222 vaccination. The receptor source for this set is an adult in good health.

The rearrangement joins TRBV10-3 to TRBJ1-1; D perhaps matches TRBD1 (5 bases). The V end lost 0 bases, the J end lost 11 bases, and 13 bases lay between the germline ends. The CDR3 contains 13 residues. CDR1 and CDR2 (germline): ENHRY, SYGVKD. CDR3 bases: TGTGCCATCAGTGAGTCGAGGGGAACTAGGGCTTTCTTT. Its translation is CAISESRGTRAFF.

The CDR3 here is CASSPGGRRDIQYF. The CDR3 bases are TGTGCCAGCAGCCCAGGGGGCCGGCGGGACATTCAGTACTTC. The V and J genes are TRBV7-3 and TRBJ2-4; 8 bases agree with TRBD1. With 5 bases clipped from V and 8 bases from J, the junction kept 8 bases outside the gene matches. The CDR3 loop spans 14 amino acids. The germline CDR1 and CDR2 sequences are SGHTA and FQGTGA.

The gene calls are TRBV10-3 and TRBJ2-2; the match to TRBD2 covers 7 bases. V gave up 4 bases and J gave up 3 bases; unmatched junction bases: 11. The germline V gene encodes CDR1 ENHRY and CDR2 SYGVKD. There are 17 residues in the CDR3. The CDR3 bases are TGTGCCATCAGTGCGGGGGGAGGGCGTACCTACACCGGGGAGCTGTTTTTT. It yields the protein CAISAGGGRTYTGELFF.